This TCR beta chain was observed in a study of identical twins. Study-wide findings and caveats: Memory repertoires showed no such pattern, whereas abundant cord blood beta clonotypes carried fewer insertions.

Germline V lookup: CDR1 SNHLY, CDR2 FYNNEI. V shed 7 bases and J shed 2 bases, with 4 bases lying between them. This CDR3 region has 11 residues. Via MiXCR, TCRdb re-called the 5' RACE reads, giving one row per CDR3 protein. The sample has fewer than 500,000 distinct CDR3 sequences, less than 25% seen once. This clonotype was counted only a few times. What it binds is not known. This same sample was also part of a study on T cells expressing NK-cell markers. From that paper: Researchers got TCR beta repertoires out of sorted CD3+CD56+NKG2C+, CD3+CD56+NKG2C- and CD3+CD56-NKG2C+ T cells.

Sequencing was carried out using CD4+ T cells sorted from blood. The gene calls are TRBV2 and TRBJ2-3; no reliable D call. The source is a woman between 18 and 29 years old in good health. This CDR3 reads CASIHTDTQYF. CDR3 coding DNA: TGTGCCAGCATTCACACAGATACGCAGTATTTT. The entire variable domain, with the rest obtained from reference TRBV2 and TRBJ2-3, is as follows: EPEVTQTPSHQVTQMGQEVILRCVPISNHLYFYWYRQILGQKVEFLVSFYNNEISEKSEIFDDQFSVERPDGSNFTLKIRSTKLEDSAMYFCASIHTDTQYFGPGTRLTVL.